The 5 T cell receptor beta chains presented below share a single source sample, sequenced in a study of blood T cell repertoires in COVID-19 (dated by TCRdb to 2018 to 2020). Library preparation employed the immunoSEQ multiplex PCR assay. TCRdb retrieved this table from immuneACCESS and kept in-frame rearrangements only. Not all clones are present; in checked studies, unresolved V genes account for under half, and no reason is known for the remainder. Counted in this sample were some 300,000 clones; more than 90% of them appeared once. The ten largest clones take up 3.5% to 5% of the sample. The specimen sequenced was PBMCs or T cells enriched from blood (not recorded which). Receptor source: a woman aged 25 to 39 who had been exposed to COVID-19.

The chain joins TRBV9 to TRBJ2-3; 12 bases fit TRBD2. CDR1 is SGDLS, CDR2 YYNGEE, per germline. CDR3 size: 18 residues. V trimming: 2 bases; J trimming: 1 base; junction bases outside the gene matches: 8. The CDR3 loop reads CASSVSLLAGGGTDTQYF. The DNA of the CDR3 is TGTGCCAGCAGCGTTTCGTTACTAGCGGGGGGTGGCACAGATACGCAGTATTTT.

The CDR3 loop reads CASSENGRAARRDTQYF. The CDR3 region has the DNA TGTGCCAGCAGTGAAAACGGAAGGGCAGCGAGGAGGGATACGCAGTATTTT. This sequence joins TRBV6-1 and TRBJ2-3; D may be TRBD2 (5 bases). Germline V gives CDR1 MNHNS, CDR2 SASEGT. Trimming cost V 2 bases and J 6 bases, with 21 bases left between them. The length of the CDR3 is 17 residues.

V and J are TRBV11-1 and TRBJ2-4; maybe TRBD1 (5 bases). The V end lost 2 bases, the J end lost 0 bases, and 11 bases lay between the germline ends. The CDR3 runs to 16 residues. Looked up from germline, CDR1 is SGHAT and CDR2 is FQDESV (reference sequence). Here the CDR3 reads CASSLNRLLAKNIQYF. As DNA, the CDR3 is TGTGCCAGCAGCTTAAACAGGCTTCTAGCCAAAAACATTCAGTACTTC.

The chain is built from TRBV9 and TRBJ1-2; perhaps TRBD1 as D (6 bases). Germline CDR1 reads SGDLS; CDR2 reads YYNGEE. V was clipped by 4 bases and J by 7 bases, with 23 bases between them. CDR3 length: 16 residues. DNA of the CDR3: TGTGCCAGCAGCCACCGGGACAAGCTTTCACTGGGTGGCTACACCTTC. This gives the protein CASSHRDKLSLGGYTF.

V gene TRBV2 combines with J gene TRBJ2-5; 11 nucleotides agree with TRBD1. Germline V gene data show CDR1 as SNHLY and CDR2 as FYNNEI. This CDR3 spans 13 amino acids. V lost 8 bases, J lost 4 bases, and 3 bases stayed unmatched. The chain's CDR3 is CASQDRGRETQYF. CDR3 coding DNA: TGTGCCAGCCAGGACAGGGGGCGAGAGACCCAGTACTTC.